A selection of T cell receptor beta chains follows, all from one sample in a study of cytotoxic CD8 clonotypes in ibrutinib-treated CLL. Sequencing was performed with immunoSEQ multiplex PCR; in TCRdb, only in-frame clones are kept and a portion is missing. The data hold about 130,000 clones, with around 84% observed a single time. Source: PBMCs, taken after 24 months of ibrutinib treatment. Source of these receptors: a human donor with chronic lymphocytic leukemia. Both conserved end residues are part of each CDR3. A D gene is named only where the DNA matches it firmly. A row's size may be missing; if present it is once, few, many or a size class.

V	size	D	J	DNA	CDR3
TRBV6-1	-	-	TRBJ2-7	TGTGCCAGCAGGGGGATTACCGAGCAGTACTTC	CASRGITEQYF
TRBV6-5	-	TRBD1	TRBJ1-6	TGTGCCAGCAGCCGGGACAGGGAATATAATTCACCCCTCCACTTT	CASSRDREYNSPLHF
TRBV19	-	TRBD1	TRBJ2-3	TGTGCCAGTAGTATTGGACAGGTGGCAGATACGCAGTATTTT	CASSIGQVADTQYF
TRBV7-6	-	TRBD1	TRBJ2-5	TGTGCCAGCAGCCCCGGGACAGTTCAAGAGACCCAGTACTTC	CASSPGTVQETQYF
TRBV9	-	-	TRBJ2-2	TGTGCCAGCAGCGTAGGCGGGGTCCCAAGTGGGATCGGCACCGGGGAGCTGTTTTTT	CASSVGGVPSGIGTGELFF
TRBV9	-	TRBD1	TRBJ1-1	TGTGCCAGCAGCGCGCAGGGGGCGCGGGTTACTGAAGCTTTCTTT	CASSAQGARVTEAFF
TRBV29-1	-	TRBD1	TRBJ1-2	TGCAGCGTTGCTGCCGGGACAGTGAACTATGGCTACACCTTC	CSVAAGTVNYGYTF
TRBV5-5	-	-	TRBJ2-7	TGTGCCAGCAGCTTCAACGAAAGGGAGCAGTACTTC	CASSFNEREQYF
TRBV19	-	-	TRBJ1-6	TGTGCCAGTAGCCAAAGGACAAGGGGTCATAATTCACCCCTCCACTTT	CASSQRTRGHNSPLHF
TRBV10-1	-	-	TRBJ2-5	TGCGCCAGCAGTGACCCCACCCAAGAGACCCAGTACTTC	CASSDPTQETQYF
TRBV5-1	-	-	TRBJ2-7	TGCGCCAGCAGCTCTGGCCTCGGGCCCTACGAGCAGTACTTC	CASSSGLGPYEQYF
TRBV6-1	-	-	TRBJ2-7	TGTGCCAGCAGTCGGGACTACGAGCAGTACTTC	CASSRDYEQYF
TRBV19	-	TRBD1	TRBJ2-7	TGTGCCACCAAACAGGGTCAGGGGGCGAATGAGCAGTACTTC	CATKQGQGANEQYF
TRBV19	few	-	TRBJ1-2	TGTGCCAGTTTTCCTCCGGGACGAGGTTTTGGCTACACCTTC	CASFPPGRGFGYTF
TRBV4-2	few	TRBD1	TRBJ2-3	TGTGCCAGCAGCCACCCGGGGGCAGGGGGCCGAAGCACAGATACGCAGTATTTT	CASSHPGAGGRSTDTQYF
TRBV7-6	few	TRBD2	TRBJ2-3	TGTGCCAGCAGCTCTCGGACTAGCGGGGGGATGACGCAGTATTTT	CASSSRTSGGMTQYF
TRBV7-3	-	TRBD1	TRBJ1-2	TGTGCCAGCAGCTTGTCTGGACAGGGCCTCTATGGCTACACCTTC	CASSLSGQGLYGYTF
TRBV29-1	once	TRBD1	TRBJ1-1	TGCAGCGGGGGGACAGGGAGCAGGAACACTGAAGCTTTCTTT	CSGGTGSRNTEAFF
TRBV5-1	-	TRBD1	TRBJ1-1	TGCGCCAGCAGCCCACGGACAGGGGATCTCAAAGCTTTCTTT	CASSPRTGDLKAFF
TRBV5-6	-	-	TRBJ1-4	TGTGCCAGCTTGAGGTCCGCGACTAATGAAAAACTGTTTTTT	CASLRSATNEKLFF
TRBV6-1	-	-	TRBJ2-1	TGTGCCAGCAGTGAAAACCCAGCTTCGGATGAGCAGTTCTTC	CASSENPASDEQFF
TRBV9	-	TRBD1	TRBJ2-2	TGTGCCAGCAGCGCTTTCTTAACAGGGGGTCACACCGGGGAGCTGTTTTTT	CASSAFLTGGHTGELFF
TRBV7-9	-	TRBD1	TRBJ2-1	TGTGCCAGCAGCTTAGGAACAGGGGGGAATGAGCAGTTCTTC	CASSLGTGGNEQFF
TRBV30	-	-	TRBJ1-1	TGTGCCTGGAGTGCAATGGGGAACACTGAAGCTTTCTTT	CAWSAMGNTEAFF
TRBV9	-	TRBD2	TRBJ2-7	TGTGCCAGCAGCGTAGCGGCTAGCGGGGCCCCCTACGAGCAGTACTTC	CASSVAASGAPYEQYF
TRBV5-1	-	-	TRBJ2-5	TGCGCCAGCAGCCTTGAGGGGGGCCAGACCCAGTACTTC	CASSLEGGQTQYF
TRBV6-6	-	TRBD1	TRBJ1-6	TGTGCCAGCAGTTACCAGGGGGCTGGAGATTCACCCCTCCACTTT	CASSYQGAGDSPLHF
TRBV5-6	-	TRBD1	TRBJ1-2	TGTGCCAGCAGCTTGGGAATGACAGGGCTCGGTGGCTACACCTTC	CASSLGMTGLGGYTF
TRBV28	-	-	TRBJ1-2	TGTGCCAGCAGTTCCCTATCGGACAGAGGGGGATCAAGGGGCACCTTC	CASSSLSDRGGSRGTF
TRBV13	-	TRBD1	TRBJ2-7	TGTGCCAGCAGCCGGACAGGGAGACCCTACGAGCAGTACTTC	CASSRTGRPYEQYF
TRBV5-1	-	-	TRBJ2-3	TGCGCCAGCAGGGGGACTGATACAGGGCCAGATACGCAGTATTTT	CASRGTDTGPDTQYF
TRBV6-1	-	-	TRBJ2-7	TGTGCCAGCAGTGAAGGGGTAGTGCGGACTTCCCCCTACGAGCAGTACTTC	CASSEGVVRTSPYEQYF
TRBV11-3	few	-	TRBJ2-2	TGTGCCAGCTCTCAGATGGGGGCGGGCGGGGAGCTGTTTTTT	CASSQMGAGGELFF
TRBV30	-	-	TRBJ1-6	TGTGCCTGCCATGGACAAGATAATTCACCCCTCCACTTT	CACHGQDNSPLHF
TRBV6-4	many	-	TRBJ2-3	TGTGCCAACTCTCCGACGGCCCTTAGCACAGATACGCAGTATTTT	CANSPTALSTDTQYF
TRBV4-3	few	-	TRBJ2-1	TGCGCCAGCAGCCAAGTTGCTAGCAACGTCAATGAGCAGTTCTTC	CASSQVASNVNEQFF
TRBV27	-	TRBD2	TRBJ2-7	TGTGCCAGCAGTTTAAAGGGGGGCGGGGGGACCTACGAGCAGTACTTC	CASSLKGGGGTYEQYF
TRBV15	few	-	TRBJ1-5	TGTGCCACCAGCAGAGGTAGTCTTAGCAATCAGCCCCAGCATTTT	CATSRGSLSNQPQHF
TRBV7-6	few	TRBD1	TRBJ1-1	TGTGCCAGCAGCTTGAGGACAGGGCAGGGTGAAGCTTTCTTT	CASSLRTGQGEAFF
TRBV6-5	-	-	TRBJ1-5	TGTGCCAGCAGTTGGCGACGGAATCAGCCCCAGCATTTT	CASSWRRNQPQHF
TRBV9	-	-	TRBJ2-1	TGTGCCAGCAACCCCAGGGGAAGCACCTACAATGAGCAGTTCTTC	CASNPRGSTYNEQFF
TRBV19	-	-	TRBJ1-6	TGTGCCAGTAGTATGAGGCGCTCCTATAATTCACCCCTCCACTTT	CASSMRRSYNSPLHF
TRBV6-5	-	-	TRBJ1-1	TGTGCCAGCAGTTACTCGGGAAGGGAAGCTTTCTTT	CASSYSGREAFF
TRBV11-1	few	TRBD1	TRBJ1-6	TGTGCCAGCAGCACAGACAGGGTACAACCCCTCCACTTT	CASSTDRVQPLHF
TRBV9	once	-	TRBJ2-2	TGTGCCAGCAGCGTACCGGGTGTGGGGGACACCGGGGAGCTGTTTTTT	CASSVPGVGDTGELFF
TRBV2	-	TRBD2	TRBJ2-3	TGTGCCAGCAGTCGACTAGCGGGGGTCACAGATACGCAGTATTTT	CASSRLAGVTDTQYF
TRBV25-1	-	-	TRBJ1-5	TGTGCCAGCAGTGAAGCAGGGTGGTACAATCAGCCCCAGCATTTT	CASSEAGWYNQPQHF
TRBV6-5	-	-	TRBJ2-3	TGTGCCAGCAGTTACTCGGGGGACGAGGGCACAGATACGCAGTATTTT	CASSYSGDEGTDTQYF
TRBV18	once	-	TRBJ2-3	TGTGCCAGCTCGCCGGGACTGAGCACAGATACGCAGTATTTT	CASSPGLSTDTQYF
TRBV2	many	-	TRBJ1-2	TGTGCCAGCAGTGATGAGAGGGACTATGGCTACACCTTC	CASSDERDYGYTF
TRBV7-2	-	-	TRBJ2-7	TGTGCCAGCAGCCCGTCGCGGGTGAACTACGAGCAGTACTTC	CASSPSRVNYEQYF
TRBV2	-	TRBD1	TRBJ2-5	TGTGCCAGCAGTGCCTGGACAGGGTCCAGTGAGACCCAGTACTTC	CASSAWTGSSETQYF
TRBV6-5	once	-	TRBJ1-1	TGTGCCAGTTTAATGGGGACTGAAGCTTTCTTT	CASLMGTEAFF
TRBV19	-	-	TRBJ1-5	TGTGCCAGTAGTATCGGCCCAGGGGCGGATAGCAATCAGCCCCAGCATTTT	CASSIGPGADSNQPQHF
TRBV19	-	-	TRBJ2-7	TGTGCCAGTAGTGGTAGAGGGATCAGAGAATCCTCCTACGAGCAGTACTTC	CASSGRGIRESSYEQYF